The sample holds a few counts of the clone carrying this T cell receptor beta chain. Its specificity is unknown. It was on ten immunoSEQ deep assay plates that unsorted PBMC DNA was sequenced. Only in-frame clones appear in the TCRdb table, and some are missing; sequencing was by immunoSEQ multiplex PCR. The table has hundreds of thousands of clones, around three quarters seen once. CDR1 and CDR2 (germline): SGHVS, FQNEAQ. Trimming took 2 bases from V and 0 from J; bases not matched to a gene: 4. There are 15 residues in the CDR3. For genomic DNA, unsorted samples relied on tens of millions of PBMCs. The sample originates from a study of shared clonotypes between healthy human individuals. Study-wide points: Few donors restricted represented genetic and exposure-history diversity.

The TCR sequence derives from a woman aged 40 to 50 in good health. Some clones in this sample may be carry-over from other donors' samples. The specimen was PBMCs. This rearrangement joins TRBV7-8 to TRBJ2-7, with 7 bases that match TRBD2. CDR3 nucleotide sequence: TGTGCCAGCAGCTTACTAGCGGACCTCTCCTACGAGCAGTACTTC. Its translation is CASSLLADLSYEQYF.